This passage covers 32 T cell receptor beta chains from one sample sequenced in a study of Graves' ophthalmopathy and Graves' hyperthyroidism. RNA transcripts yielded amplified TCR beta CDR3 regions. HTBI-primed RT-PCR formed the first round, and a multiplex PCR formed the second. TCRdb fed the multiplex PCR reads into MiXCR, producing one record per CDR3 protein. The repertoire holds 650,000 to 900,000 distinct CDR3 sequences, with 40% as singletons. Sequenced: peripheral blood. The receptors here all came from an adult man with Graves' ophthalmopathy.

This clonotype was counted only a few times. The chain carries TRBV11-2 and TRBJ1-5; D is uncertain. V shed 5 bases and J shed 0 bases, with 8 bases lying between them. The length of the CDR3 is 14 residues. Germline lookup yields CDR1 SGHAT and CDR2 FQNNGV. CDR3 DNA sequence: TGTGCCAGCAGCCACTCTTATAGCAATCAGCCCCAGCATTTT. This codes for CASSHSYSNQPQHF.

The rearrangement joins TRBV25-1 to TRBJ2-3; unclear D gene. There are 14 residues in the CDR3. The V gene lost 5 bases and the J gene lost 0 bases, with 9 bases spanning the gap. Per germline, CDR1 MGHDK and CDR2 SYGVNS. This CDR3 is CASSTFSSTDTQYF. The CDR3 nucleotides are TGTGCCAGCAGTACGTTTTCTAGCACAGATACGCAGTATTTT.

CDR3 bases: TGTGCCATCAGTGACGCAACCTCTAACTATGGCTACACCTTC. Its protein product is CAISDATSNYGYTF. The rearrangement joins TRBV10-3 to TRBJ1-2; no clear D. The CDR3 contains 14 residues. V was shortened by 3 bases and J by 0 bases, with 8 bases between the two germline ends. CDR1 and CDR2 (germline): ENHRY, SYGVKD.

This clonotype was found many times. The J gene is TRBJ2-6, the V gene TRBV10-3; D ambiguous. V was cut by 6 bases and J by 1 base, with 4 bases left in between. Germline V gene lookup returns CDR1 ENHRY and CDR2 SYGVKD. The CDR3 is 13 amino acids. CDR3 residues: CAISPSGANVLTF. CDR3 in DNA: TGTGCCATCAGCCCATCTGGGGCCAACGTCCTGACTTTC.

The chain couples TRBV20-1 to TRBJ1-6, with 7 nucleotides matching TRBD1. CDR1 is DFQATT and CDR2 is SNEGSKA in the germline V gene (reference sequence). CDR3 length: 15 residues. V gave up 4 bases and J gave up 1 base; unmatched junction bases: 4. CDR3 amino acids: CSAKNRGSYNSPLHF. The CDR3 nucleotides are TGCAGTGCTAAGAACAGGGGTTCCTATAATTCACCCCTCCACTTT.

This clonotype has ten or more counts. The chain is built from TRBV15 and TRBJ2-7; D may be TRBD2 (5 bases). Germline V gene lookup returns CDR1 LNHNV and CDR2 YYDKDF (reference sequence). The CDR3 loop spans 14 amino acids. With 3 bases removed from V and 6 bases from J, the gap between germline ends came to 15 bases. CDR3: CATSRRVWGAEQYF. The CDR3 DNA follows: TGTGCCACCAGCAGGAGGGTTTGGGGAGCCGAGCAGTACTTC.

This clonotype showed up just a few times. The CDR3 DNA is TGCGCCAGCAACCCGACAGGGGCCCCCGGGGAGCTGTTTTTT. This encodes CASNPTGAPGELFF. This chain uses TRBV5-1 with TRBJ2-2, with 8 bases fitting TRBD1. CDR1 and CDR2 (germline): SGHRS, YFSETQ. Losses at the gene ends were 6 bases for V and 6 bases for J; bases not matched to a gene: 7. CDR3 size: 14 residues. Full variable domain (missing parts from reference TRBV5-1 and TRBJ2-2): KAGVTQTPRYLIKTRGQQVTLSCSPISGHRSVSWYQQTPGQGLQFLFEYFSETQRNKGNFPGRFSGRQFSNSRSEMNVSTLELGDSALYLCASNPTGAPGELFFGEGSRLTVL.

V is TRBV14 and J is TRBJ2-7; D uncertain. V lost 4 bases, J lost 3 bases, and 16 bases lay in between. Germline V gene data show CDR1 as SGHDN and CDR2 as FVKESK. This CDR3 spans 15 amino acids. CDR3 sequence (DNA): TGTGCCAGCAGCCCCGAACTTGGGCGAGACTACGAGCAGTACTTC. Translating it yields CASSPELGRDYEQYF.

DNA for the CDR3: TGCAGTGCTAGAGATTGGTTGGGTGGCGGCTACACCTTC. Protein: CSARDWLGGGYTF. This chain uses TRBV20-1 with TRBJ1-2; D unresolved. The CDR3 sequence is 13 residues long. The V and J ends lost 0 bases and 8 bases respectively, with 13 bases between them. CDR1 is DFQATT, CDR2 SNEGSKA, per germline (reference sequence).

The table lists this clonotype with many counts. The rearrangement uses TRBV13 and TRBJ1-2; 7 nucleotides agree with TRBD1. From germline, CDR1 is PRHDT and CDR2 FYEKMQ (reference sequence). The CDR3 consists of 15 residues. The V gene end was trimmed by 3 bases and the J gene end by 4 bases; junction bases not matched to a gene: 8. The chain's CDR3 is CASSLDTGEGYGYTF. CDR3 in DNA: TGTGCCAGCAGCTTGGATACAGGGGAGGGCTATGGCTACACCTTC.

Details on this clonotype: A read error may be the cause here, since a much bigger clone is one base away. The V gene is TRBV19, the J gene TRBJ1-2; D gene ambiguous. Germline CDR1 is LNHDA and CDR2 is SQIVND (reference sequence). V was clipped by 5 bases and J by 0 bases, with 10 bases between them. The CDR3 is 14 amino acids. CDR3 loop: CASSRRTANYGYTF. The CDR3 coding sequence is TGTGCCAGTAGTCGACGGACCGCTAACTATGGCTACACCTTC.

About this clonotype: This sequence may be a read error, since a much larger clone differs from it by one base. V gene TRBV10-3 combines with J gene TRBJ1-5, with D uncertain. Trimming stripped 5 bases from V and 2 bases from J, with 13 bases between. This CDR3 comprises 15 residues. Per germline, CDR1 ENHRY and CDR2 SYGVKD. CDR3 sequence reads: CAISTLPEGNQPQHF. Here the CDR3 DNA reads TGTGCCATCAGTACACTCCCGGAGGGCAATCAGCCCCAGCATTTT.

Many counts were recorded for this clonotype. Written as DNA, the CDR3 is TGTGCCAGCAGGCCATCCGGCCTGAACACCGGGGAGCTGTTTTTT. Protein product: CASRPSGLNTGELFF. The V call is TRBV7-2, the J call TRBJ2-2, with D uncertain. Germline V gene data show CDR1 as SGHTA and CDR2 as FQGNSA. CDR3 length equals 15 residues. V was trimmed by 6 bases and J by 1 base, leaving 12 bases between them.

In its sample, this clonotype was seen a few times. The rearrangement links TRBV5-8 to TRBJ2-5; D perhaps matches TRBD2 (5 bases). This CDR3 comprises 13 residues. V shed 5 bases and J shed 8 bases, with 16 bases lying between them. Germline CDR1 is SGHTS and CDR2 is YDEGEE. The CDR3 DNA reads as TGTGCCAGCAGTTGGGGAGCTTCGTCTACCCAGTACTTC. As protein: CASSWGASSTQYF.

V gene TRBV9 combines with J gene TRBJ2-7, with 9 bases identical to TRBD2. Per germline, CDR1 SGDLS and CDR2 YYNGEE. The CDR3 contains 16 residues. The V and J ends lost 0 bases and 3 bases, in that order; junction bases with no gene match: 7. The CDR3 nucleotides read TGTGCCAGCAGCGTAGATGGTAGCGGGAGTATCTACGAGCAGTACTTC. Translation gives CASSVDGSGSIYEQYF. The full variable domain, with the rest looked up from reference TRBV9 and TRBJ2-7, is DSGVTQTPKHLITATGQRVTLRCSPRSGDLSVYWYQQSLDQGLQFLIQYYNGEERAKGNILERFSAQQFPDLHSELNLSSLELGDSALYFCASSVDGSGSIYEQYFGPGTRLTVT.

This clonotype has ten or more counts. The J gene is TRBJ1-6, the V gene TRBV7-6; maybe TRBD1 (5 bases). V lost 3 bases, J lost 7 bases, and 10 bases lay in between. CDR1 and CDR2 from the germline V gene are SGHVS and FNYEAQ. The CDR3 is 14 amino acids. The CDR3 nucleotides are TGTGCCAGCAGCTTGATCAGGGAGAATTCACCCCTCCACTTT. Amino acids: CASSLIRENSPLHF.

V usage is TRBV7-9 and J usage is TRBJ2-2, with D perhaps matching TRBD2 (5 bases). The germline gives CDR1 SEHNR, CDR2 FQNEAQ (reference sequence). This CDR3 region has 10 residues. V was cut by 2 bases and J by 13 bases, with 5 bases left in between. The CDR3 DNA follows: TGTGCCAGCAGCTTACGGGGGCTGTTTTTT. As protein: CASSLRGLFF.

The CDR3 coding sequence is TGTGCCAGCAGCCAAGGGGTACAGGGTGTAGGAGAGACCCAGTACTTC. Residues: CASSQGVQGVGETQYF. This chain connects TRBV14 to TRBJ2-5, with TRBD1 as a possible D gene (6 bases). This CDR3 spans 16 amino acids. Trimming shortened V by 1 base and J by 4 bases, and 16 bases separated the two germline ends. Germline CDR1 is SGHDN and CDR2 is FVKESK. Filled out from reference TRBV14 and TRBJ2-5, the complete variable domain reads EAGVTQFPSHSVIEKGQTVTLRCDPISGHDNLYWYRRVMGKEIKFLLHFVKESKQDESGMPNNRFLAERTGGTYSTLKVQPAELEDSGVYFCASSQGVQGVGETQYFGPGTRLLVL.

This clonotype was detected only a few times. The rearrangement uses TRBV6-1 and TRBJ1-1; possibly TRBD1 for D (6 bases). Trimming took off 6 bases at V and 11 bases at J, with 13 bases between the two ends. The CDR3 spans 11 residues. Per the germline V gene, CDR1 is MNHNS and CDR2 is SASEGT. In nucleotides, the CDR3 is TGTGCCAGCAGCCGGGACACTCTCGCTTTCTTT. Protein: CASSRDTLAFF.

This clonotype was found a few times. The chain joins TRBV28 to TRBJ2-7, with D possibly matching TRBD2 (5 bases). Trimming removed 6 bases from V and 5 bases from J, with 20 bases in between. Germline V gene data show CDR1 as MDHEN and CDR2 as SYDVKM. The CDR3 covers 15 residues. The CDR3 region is CASSPGTSQTNEQYF. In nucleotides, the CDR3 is TGTGCCAGCAGCCCTGGAACCAGTCAGACTAACGAGCAGTACTTC.

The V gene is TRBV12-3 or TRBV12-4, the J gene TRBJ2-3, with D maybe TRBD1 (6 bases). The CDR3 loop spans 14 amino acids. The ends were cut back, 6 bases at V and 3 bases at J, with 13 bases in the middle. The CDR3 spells CASSNDRPTDTQYF. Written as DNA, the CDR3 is TGTGCCAGCAGCAACGACAGGCCAACAGATACGCAGTATTTT.

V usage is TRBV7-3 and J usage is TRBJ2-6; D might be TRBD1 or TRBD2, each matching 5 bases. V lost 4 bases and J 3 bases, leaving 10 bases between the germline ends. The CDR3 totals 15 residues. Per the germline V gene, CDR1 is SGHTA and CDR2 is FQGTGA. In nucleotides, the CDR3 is TGTGCCAGCAGCTCGGGGCCTTATGGGGCCAACGTCCTGACTTTC. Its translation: CASSSGPYGANVLTF.

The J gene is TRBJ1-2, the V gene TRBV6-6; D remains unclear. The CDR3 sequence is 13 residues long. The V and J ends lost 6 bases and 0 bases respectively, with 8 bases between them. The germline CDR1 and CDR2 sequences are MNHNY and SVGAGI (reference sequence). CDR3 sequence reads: CASRETPNYGYTF. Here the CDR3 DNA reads TGTGCCAGCAGAGAAACTCCTAACTATGGCTACACCTTC.

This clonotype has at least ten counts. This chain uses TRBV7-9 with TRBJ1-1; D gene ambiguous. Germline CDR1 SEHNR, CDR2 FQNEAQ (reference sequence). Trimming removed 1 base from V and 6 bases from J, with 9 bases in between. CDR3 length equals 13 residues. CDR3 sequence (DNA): TGTGCCAGCAGCTTAGATCCCGAACCTGAAGCTTTCTTT. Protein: CASSLDPEPEAFF.

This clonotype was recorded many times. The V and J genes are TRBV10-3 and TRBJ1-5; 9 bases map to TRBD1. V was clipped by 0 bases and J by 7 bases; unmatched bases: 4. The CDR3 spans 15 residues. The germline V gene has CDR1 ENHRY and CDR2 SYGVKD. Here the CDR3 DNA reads TGTGCCATCAGTGAGTCGACAGGGGGGGGCCAGCCCCAGCATTTT. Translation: CAISESTGGGQPQHF.

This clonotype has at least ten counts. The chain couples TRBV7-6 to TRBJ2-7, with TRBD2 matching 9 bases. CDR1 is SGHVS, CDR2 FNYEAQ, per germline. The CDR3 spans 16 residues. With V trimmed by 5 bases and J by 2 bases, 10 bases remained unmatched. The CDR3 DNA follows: TGTGCCAGCAGCCCATCCAGCGGGAGGTCCGCCTACGAGCAGTACTTC. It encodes CASSPSSGRSAYEQYF. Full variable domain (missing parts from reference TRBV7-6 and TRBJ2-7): GAGVSQSPRYKVTKRGQDVALRCDPISGHVSLYWYRQALGQGPEFLTYFNYEAQQDKSGLPNDRFSAERPEGSISTLTIQRTEQRDSAMYRCASSPSSGRSAYEQYFGPGTRLTVT.

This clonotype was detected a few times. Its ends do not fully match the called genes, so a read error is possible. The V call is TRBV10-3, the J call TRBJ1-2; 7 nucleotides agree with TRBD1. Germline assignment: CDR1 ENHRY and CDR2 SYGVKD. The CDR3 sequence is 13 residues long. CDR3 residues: CASSYQGESGYTF. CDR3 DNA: TGTGCCAGCAGTTACCAGGGGGAGTCTGGCTACACCTTC.

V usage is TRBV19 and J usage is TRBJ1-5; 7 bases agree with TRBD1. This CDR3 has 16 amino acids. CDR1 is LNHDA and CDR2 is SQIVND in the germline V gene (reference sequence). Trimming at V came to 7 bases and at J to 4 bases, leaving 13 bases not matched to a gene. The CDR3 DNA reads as TGTGCCAGTAAAGAGGATCCGGGACAGAGAAATCAGCCCCAGCATTTT. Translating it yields CASKEDPGQRNQPQHF.

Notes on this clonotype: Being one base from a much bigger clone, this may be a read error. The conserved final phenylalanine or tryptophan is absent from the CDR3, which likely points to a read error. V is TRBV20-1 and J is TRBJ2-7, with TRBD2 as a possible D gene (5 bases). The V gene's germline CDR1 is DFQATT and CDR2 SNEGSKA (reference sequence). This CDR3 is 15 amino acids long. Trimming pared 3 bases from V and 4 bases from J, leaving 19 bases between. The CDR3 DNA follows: TGCAGTGCTAGTCGAGGGTTTGATCTCTCATACGAGCAGTACCTC. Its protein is CSASRGFDLSYEQYL.

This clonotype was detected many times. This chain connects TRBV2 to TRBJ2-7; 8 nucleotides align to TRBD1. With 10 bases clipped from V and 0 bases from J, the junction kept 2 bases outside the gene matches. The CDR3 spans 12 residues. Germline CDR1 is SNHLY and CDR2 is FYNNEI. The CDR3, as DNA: TGTGCCATCGACAGGGGCTCCTACGAGCAGTACTTC. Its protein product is CAIDRGSYEQYF.

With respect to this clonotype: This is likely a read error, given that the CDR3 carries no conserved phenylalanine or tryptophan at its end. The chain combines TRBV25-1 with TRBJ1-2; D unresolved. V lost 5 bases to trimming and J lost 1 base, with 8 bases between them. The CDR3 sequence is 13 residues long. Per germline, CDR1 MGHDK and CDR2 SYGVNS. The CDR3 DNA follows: TGTGCCAGCAGTTTAAGAGATAACTATGGCTACACCCTC. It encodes CASSLRDNYGYTL.

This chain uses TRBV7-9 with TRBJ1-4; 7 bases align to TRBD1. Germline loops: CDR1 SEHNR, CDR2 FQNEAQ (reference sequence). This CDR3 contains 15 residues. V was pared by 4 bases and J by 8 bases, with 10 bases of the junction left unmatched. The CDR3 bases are TGTGCCAGCAGCTGGGAGGGGGCATCTGAGGAAAAACTGTTTTTT. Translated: CASSWEGASEEKLFF. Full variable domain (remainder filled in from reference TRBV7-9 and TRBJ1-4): DTGVSQNPRHKITKRGQNVTFRCDPISEHNRLYWYRQTLGQGPEFLTYFQNEAQLEKSRLLSDRFSAERPKGSFSTLEIQRTEQGDSAMYLCASSWEGASEEKLFFGSGTQLSVL.